This TCR beta chain was observed in a study of cytomegalovirus exposure and HLA in healthy donors. Study-wide findings and caveats: Altogether, 164 TCR beta chains were recorded as cytomegalovirus-associated. Beyond CMV serostatus, there was no information to go on about immune exposure. In a later analysis, productive TCRs from donors in an Asian-associated ancestry cluster reportedly carried fewer N-insertions than the cohort mean.

In the PCR, 60 Vbeta and 13 Jbeta primers were used. Produced via immunoSEQ multiplex PCR; TCRdb's table is partial and in-frame only. In all, the sample yields approximately 110,000 clones. By frequency, this clone registers medium-sized. The antigen is not known. Between the trimmed V and J ends, which lost 6 bases and 2 bases, there was a span of 13 bases. Per germline, CDR1 MNHEY and CDR2 SMNVEV (reference sequence). The CDR3 sequence is 14 residues long. Sequencing was performed on PBMCs. The sequence was obtained from a man aged 25 to 40 in good health and CMV-seronegative. J is TRBJ1-2 and V is TRBV27; D is unclear. The CDR3 protein is CASREGTRNYGYTF. DNA of the CDR3: TGTGCCAGCAGGGAGGGCACGCGAAACTATGGCTACACCTTC.